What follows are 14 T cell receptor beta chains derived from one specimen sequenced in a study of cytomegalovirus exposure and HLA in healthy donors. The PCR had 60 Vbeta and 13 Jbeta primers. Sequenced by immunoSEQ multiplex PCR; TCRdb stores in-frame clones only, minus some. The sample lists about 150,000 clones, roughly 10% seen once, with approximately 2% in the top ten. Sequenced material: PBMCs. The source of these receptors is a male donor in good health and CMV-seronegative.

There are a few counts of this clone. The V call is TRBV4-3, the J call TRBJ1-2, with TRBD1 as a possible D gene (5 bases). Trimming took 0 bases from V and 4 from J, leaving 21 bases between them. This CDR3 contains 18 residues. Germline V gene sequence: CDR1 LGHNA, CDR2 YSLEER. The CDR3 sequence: CASSQEAGGEGAVYGYTF. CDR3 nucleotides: TGCGCCAGCAGCCAAGAAGCCGGGGGGGAAGGGGCGGTCTATGGCTACACCTTC.

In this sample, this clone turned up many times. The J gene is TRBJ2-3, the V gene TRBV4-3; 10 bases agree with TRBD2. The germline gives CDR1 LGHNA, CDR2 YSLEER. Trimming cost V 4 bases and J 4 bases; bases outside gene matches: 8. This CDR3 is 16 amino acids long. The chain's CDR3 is CASSLGYSGGADTQYF. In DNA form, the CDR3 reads TGCGCCAGCAGCCTAGGGTACAGCGGGGGGGCAGATACGCAGTATTTT.

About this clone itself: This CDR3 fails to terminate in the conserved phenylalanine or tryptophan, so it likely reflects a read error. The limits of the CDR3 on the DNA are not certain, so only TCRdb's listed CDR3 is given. The CDR3 reads CASSEARATLPK. This chain uses TRBV2 with TRBJ2-7; the D call in the table, TRBD2, was not verified against the DNA. Ends included, the CDR3 has 12 residues. Germline-derived CDR1 and CDR2 are SNHLY and FYNNEI.

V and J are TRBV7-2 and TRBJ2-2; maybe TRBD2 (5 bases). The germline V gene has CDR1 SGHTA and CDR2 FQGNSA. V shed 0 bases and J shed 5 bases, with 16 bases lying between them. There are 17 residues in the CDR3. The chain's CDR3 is CASSLAAGISATGELFF. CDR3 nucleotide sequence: TGTGCCAGCAGCTTAGCAGCCGGGATTAGCGCAACCGGGGAGCTGTTTTTT.

The CDR3 protein is CASSPWTSGGYNEQFF. The CDR3 DNA is TGTGCCAGCAGTCCCTGGACTAGCGGGGGCTACAATGAGCAGTTCTTC. The chain has TRBV27 and TRBJ2-1, with 13 bases matching TRBD2. This CDR3 is 16 amino acids long. CDR1 is MNHEY and CDR2 is SMNVEV in the germline V gene (reference sequence). The V gene end was trimmed by 5 bases and the J gene end by 3 bases; junction bases not matched to a gene: 4.

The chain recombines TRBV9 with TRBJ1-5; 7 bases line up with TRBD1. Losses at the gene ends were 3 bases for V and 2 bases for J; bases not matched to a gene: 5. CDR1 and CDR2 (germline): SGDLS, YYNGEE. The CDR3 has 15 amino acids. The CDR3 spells CASSADREGNQPQHF. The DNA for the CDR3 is TGTGCCAGCAGCGCCGACAGGGAGGGCAATCAGCCCCAGCATTTT. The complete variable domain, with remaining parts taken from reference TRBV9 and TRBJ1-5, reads DSGVTQTPKHLITATGQRVTLRCSPRSGDLSVYWYQQSLDQGLQFLIQYYNGEERAKGNILERFSAQQFPDLHSELNLSSLELGDSALYFCASSADREGNQPQHFGDGTRLSIL.

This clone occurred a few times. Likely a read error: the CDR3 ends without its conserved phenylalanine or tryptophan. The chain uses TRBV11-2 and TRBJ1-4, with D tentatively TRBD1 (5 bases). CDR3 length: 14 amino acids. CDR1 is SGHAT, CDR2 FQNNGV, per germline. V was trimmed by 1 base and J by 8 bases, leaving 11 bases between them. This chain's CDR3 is CASSLGQGGEKLFV. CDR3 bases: TGTGCCAGCAGCTTAGGTCAGGGCGGAGAAAAACTGTTTGTT.

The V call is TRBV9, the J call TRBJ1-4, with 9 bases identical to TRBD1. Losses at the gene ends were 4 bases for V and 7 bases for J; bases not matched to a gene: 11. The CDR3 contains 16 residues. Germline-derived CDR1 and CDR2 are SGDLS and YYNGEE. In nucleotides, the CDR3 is TGTGCCAGCAGCCCGCGGGACAGGGAGAGAGGTGAAAAACTGTTTTTT. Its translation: CASSPRDRERGEKLFF.

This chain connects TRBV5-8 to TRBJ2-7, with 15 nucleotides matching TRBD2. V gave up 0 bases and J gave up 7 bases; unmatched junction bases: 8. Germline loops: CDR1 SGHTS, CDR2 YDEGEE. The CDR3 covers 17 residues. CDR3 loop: CASSLAFGTSGRREQYF. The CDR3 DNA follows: TGTGCCAGCAGCTTGGCATTCGGGACTAGCGGGAGGAGAGAGCAGTACTTC.

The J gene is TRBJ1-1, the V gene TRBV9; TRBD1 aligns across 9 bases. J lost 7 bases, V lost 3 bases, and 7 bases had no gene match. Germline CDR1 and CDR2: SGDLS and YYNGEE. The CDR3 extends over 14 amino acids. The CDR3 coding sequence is TGTGCCAGCAGCGGGGCTTTGGACAGGGGTGAAGCTTTCTTT. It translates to CASSGALDRGEAFF.

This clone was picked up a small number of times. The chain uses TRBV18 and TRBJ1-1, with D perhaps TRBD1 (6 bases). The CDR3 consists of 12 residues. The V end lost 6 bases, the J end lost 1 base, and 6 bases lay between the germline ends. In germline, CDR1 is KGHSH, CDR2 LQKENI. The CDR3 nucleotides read TGTGCCAGCTCGGGACAGAACACTGAAGCTTTCTTT. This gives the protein CASSGQNTEAFF.

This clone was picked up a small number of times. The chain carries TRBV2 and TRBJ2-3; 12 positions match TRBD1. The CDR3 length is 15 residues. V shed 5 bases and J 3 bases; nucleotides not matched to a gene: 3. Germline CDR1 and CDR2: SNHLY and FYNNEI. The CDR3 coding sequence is TGTGCCAGCAGTAAGGGACAGGGGGCAACAGATACGCAGTATTTT. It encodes CASSKGQGATDTQYF.

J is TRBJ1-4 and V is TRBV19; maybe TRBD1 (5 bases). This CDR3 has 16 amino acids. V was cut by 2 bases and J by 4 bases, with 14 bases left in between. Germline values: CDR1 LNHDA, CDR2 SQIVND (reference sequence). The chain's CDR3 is CASSISGQGHNEKLFF. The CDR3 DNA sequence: TGTGCCAGTAGTATAAGTGGGCAGGGCCATAATGAAAAACTGTTTTTT.

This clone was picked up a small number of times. The CDR3 spells CASSSAAGYTF. CDR3 DNA: TGTGCCAGCAGTTCGGCGGCCGGCTACACCTTC. The chain is built from TRBV28 and TRBJ1-2; the D is unclear. This CDR3 has 11 residues. From germline, CDR1 is MDHEN and CDR2 SYDVKM. The V end lost 4 bases, the J end lost 8 bases, and 8 bases lay between the germline ends.